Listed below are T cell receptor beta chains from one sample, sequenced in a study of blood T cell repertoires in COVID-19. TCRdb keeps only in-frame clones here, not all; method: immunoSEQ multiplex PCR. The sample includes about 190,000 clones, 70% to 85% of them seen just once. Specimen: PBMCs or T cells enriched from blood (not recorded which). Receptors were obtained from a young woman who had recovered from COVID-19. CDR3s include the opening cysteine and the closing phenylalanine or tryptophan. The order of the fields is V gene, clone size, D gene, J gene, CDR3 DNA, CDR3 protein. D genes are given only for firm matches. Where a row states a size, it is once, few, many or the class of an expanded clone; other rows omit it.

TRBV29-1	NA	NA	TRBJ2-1	TGCAGCGTAGCCCAGGGGCATGAGCAGTTCTTC	CSVAQGHEQFF
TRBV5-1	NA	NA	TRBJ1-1	TGCGCCAGCAGCTTGTTATCGAACACTGAAGCTTTCTTT	CASSLLSNTEAFF
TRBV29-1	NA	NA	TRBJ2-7	TGCAGCGTTGATTGGGGCGATTATAGCGAGCAGTACTTC	CSVDWGDYSEQYF
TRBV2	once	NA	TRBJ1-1	TGTGCCAGCAGGCGAGAAATGAACACTGAAGCTTTCTTT	CASRREMNTEAFF
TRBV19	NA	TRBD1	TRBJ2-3	TGTGCCAGTAGTATATACAGGGGCTCAGATACGCAGTATTTT	CASSIYRGSDTQYF
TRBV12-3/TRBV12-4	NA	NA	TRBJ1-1	TGTGCCAGCAGCGCAACAGGGTTCGCTGAAGCTTTCTTT	CASSATGFAEAFF
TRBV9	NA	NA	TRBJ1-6	TGTGCCAGCAGCTCTCCCGGACTGGTAACTTCACCCCTCCACTTT	CASSSPGLVTSPLHF
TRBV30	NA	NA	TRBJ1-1	TGTGCCTGGAGCGACTTGAACACTGAAGCTTTCTTT	CAWSDLNTEAFF
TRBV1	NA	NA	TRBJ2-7	TGCACCAACGCTGATGCGCGGGAGCTTCGGCAGTACTTC	CTNADARELRQYF
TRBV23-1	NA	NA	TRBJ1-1	TGCGCCAGCAGTCAATCTCAGAAACCCAAGAACACTGAAGCTTTCTTT	CASSQSQKPKNTEAFF
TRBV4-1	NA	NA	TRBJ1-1	TGCGCCAGCAGCTCCCGGGTCGACAGCCAGAACACTGAAGCTTTCTTT	CASSSRVDSQNTEAFF
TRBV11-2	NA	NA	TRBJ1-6	TGTGCCAGCAGCTTAGGGGCCAGGTTGAATTCACCCCTCCACTTT	CASSLGARLNSPLHF
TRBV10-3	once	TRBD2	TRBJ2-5	TGTGCCATCAGTGCGGCGAGCGGGGGGCCGGGGGCCCAGTACTTC	CAISAASGGPGAQYF
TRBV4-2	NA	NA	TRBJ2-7	TGTGCCAGCAGCCAAGAGGTAGCGATCGCCTACGAGCAGTACTTC	CASSQEVAIAYEQYF
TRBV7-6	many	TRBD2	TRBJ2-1	TGTGCCAGCAGCTCCCTACTAGCGGTAGATCAGTTCTTC	CASSSLLAVDQFF
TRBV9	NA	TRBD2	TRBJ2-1	TGTGCCAGCAGCGTAGATCCAGCGGGGGGACTCTACAATGAGCAGTTCTTC	CASSVDPAGGLYNEQFF
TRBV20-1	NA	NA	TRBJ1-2	TGCAGTGCTAGTCGGGAATTGGACGGTAACTATGGCTACACCTTC	CSASRELDGNYGYTF
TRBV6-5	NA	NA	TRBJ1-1	TGTGCCAGCAGTTCCCAGGAGGTAAACACTGAAGCTTTCTTT	CASSSQEVNTEAFF
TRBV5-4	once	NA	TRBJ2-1	TGTGCCAGCAGCTCCTCGCGGGATGAGCAGTTCTTC	CASSSSRDEQFF
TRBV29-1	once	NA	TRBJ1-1	TGCAGCGTTGAAAGGGGCGATAACACTGAAGCTTTCTTT	CSVERGDNTEAFF
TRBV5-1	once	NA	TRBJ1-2	TGCGCCAGCAGCTCCGGAGGCGTACATGGCTACACCTTC	CASSSGGVHGYTF
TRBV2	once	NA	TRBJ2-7	TGTGCCAGCAGTGGTTCCAGGTTTCCCCCCGAGCAGTACTTC	CASSGSRFPPEQYF
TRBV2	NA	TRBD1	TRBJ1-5	TGTGCCAGCACCTTCGACAGGGCAGCGCAGCCCCAGCATTTT	CASTFDRAAQPQHF
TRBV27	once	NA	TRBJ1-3	TGTGCCAGCAAACCCCTGGCAGGTTCCGACTCTGGAAACACCATATATTTT	CASKPLAGSDSGNTIYF
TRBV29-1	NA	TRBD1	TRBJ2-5	TGCAGCGTTTCGACAGGGACCGGGCGGGAGACCCAGTACTTC	CSVSTGTGRETQYF
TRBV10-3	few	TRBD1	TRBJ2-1	TGTGCCATCAGTGCTACAGGGGACAATGAGCAGTTCTTC	CAISATGDNEQFF
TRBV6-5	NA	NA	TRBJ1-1	TGTGCCAGCAGCAGATCAGGGGATATGAACACTGAAGCTTTCTTT	CASSRSGDMNTEAFF
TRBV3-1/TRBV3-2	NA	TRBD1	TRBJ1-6	TGTGCCAGCAGCGCGACAGGGAATAATTCACCCCTCCACTTT	CASSATGNNSPLHF